This T cell receptor beta chain originates from a study of CXCR3-negative and CXCR3-positive naive CD8 T cells. Study-wide points: The TRB CDR3s that CXCR3-positive naive cells carried were more hydrophobic than those of CXCR3-negative naive cells. Memory CD8+ cells had much lower diversity, and both naive subsets had comparably high diversity.

UMI-labeled TRB cDNA libraries were prepared by 5' RACE. Each CDR3 protein gets one entry in TCRdb, which reprocessed the 5' RACE reads and gives no DNA. This repertoire includes over 50,000 distinct CDR3 sequences. Concerning this clonotype itself: What it binds is not known.

The source is a human donor in good health. Some clones in this sample may be carry-over from other donors' samples. Sequencing input: naive CXCR3+ CD8+ T cells from blood. The subset is: CD45RO-CCR7+CD27+CD95- naive CD8+ T cells expressing CXCR3 (TNR3+).

CDR3 region: CSVGSGRGSQPQHF. This chain links TRBV29-1 with TRBJ1-5; the TCRdb call, TRBD1, lacks DNA for checking. Germline V gene data show CDR1 as SQVTM and CDR2 as ANQGSEA. The CDR3 has 14 residues.